The present entry profiles one TCR beta chain with its context. What it binds is not known. Sequencing was performed with immunoSEQ multiplex PCR; in TCRdb, only in-frame clones are kept and a portion is missing. The table lists about 70,000 clones, 75% to 90% of them singletons, with 0.35% to 0.4% in the top ten. The data were taken from a study of graft-versus-host responses after intestinal transplantation. Study in general: Transplants were multivisceral, liver-intestinal, or isolated intestinal.

General study results and limits: Recipient marrow contained GvH clones, some of which appeared first in ileum or blood.

The CDR3 sequence is 13 residues long. Germline V gene sequence: CDR1 MNHNS, CDR2 SASEGT. V was clipped by 8 bases and J by 8 bases; unmatched bases: 5. This TCR was recovered from a human donor who was the organ donor for an intestinal transplant. Sequenced here: unstimulated CD4+ T cells sorted from spleen or lymph node cells, sampled before transplant. The rearrangement uses TRBV6-1 and TRBJ1-6; 8 positions agree with TRBD1. The CDR3 is CASEEQGDSPLHF. In nucleotides, the CDR3 is TGTGCCAGCGAGGAACAGGGGGATTCACCCCTCCACTTT.